One sample yielded the 6 T cell receptor beta chains listed below, sequenced in a study of human T cells and chemical hapten exposure. TCRdb re-derived calls from the RACE reads in MiXCR, one entry per CDR3 protein. The sample has about 110,000 distinct CDR3 sequences, around 10% seen once. Time point specified: patch test 1, 2 weeks after DPC sensitization. The treatment is: therapeutic diphenylcyclopropenone sensitization with weekly scalp DPC. This specimen was whole blood, taken in connection with sensitization to the hapten diphenylcyclopropenone (DPC). The receptors were sampled from a woman aged 40 to 50 with alopecia areata. Some clones in this sample may be carry-over from other donors' samples.

V and J are TRBV5-6 and TRBJ2-4; 9 nucleotides agree with TRBD1. The trim removed 4 bases at V and 9 bases at J, leaving 2 bases unmatched. The CDR3 consists of 12 residues. Germline CDR1 and CDR2: SGHDT and YYEEEE. The CDR3 DNA reads as TGTGCCAGCAGCCCGGACAGGGGCATTCAGTACTTC. Translated, it gives CASSPDRGIQYF.

This clonotype has only a few counts. The rearrangement links TRBV6-1 to TRBJ2-3; 11 nucleotides agree with TRBD1. The CDR3 has 15 amino acids. CDR1 is MNHNS, CDR2 SASEGT, per germline. With V trimmed by 6 bases and J by 5 bases, 7 bases remained unmatched. The CDR3, as DNA: TGTGCCAGCAGAAGGGACAGGGGGATCGGAGATACGCAGTATTTT. The encoded protein is CASRRDRGIGDTQYF.

This clonotype was seen a few times. The V and J genes are TRBV7-2 and TRBJ1-2; TRBD1 is a possible D gene (6 bases). The CDR3 is made up of 17 amino acids. V lost 3 bases and J 2 bases, leaving 19 bases between the germline ends. CDR1 and CDR2 from the germline V gene are SGHTA and FQGNSA. The CDR3 bases are TGTGCCAGCAGCTTCAAAACCAGTAAGACAGGAAACTATGGCTACACCTTC. Translated: CASSFKTSKTGNYGYTF.

This clonotype was observed a handful of times. The J gene is TRBJ2-6, the V gene TRBV25-1; D call uncertain. CDR1 and CDR2 from the germline V gene are MGHDK and SYGVNS. V was shortened by 3 bases and J by 2 bases, with 14 bases between the two germline ends. The CDR3 is 17 amino acids. CDR3 region: CASSDRAIDAGANVLTF. In nucleotides, the CDR3 is TGTGCCAGCAGTGATAGGGCCATCGACGCTGGGGCCAACGTCCTGACTTTC.

In its sample, this clonotype was seen a few times. The V gene is TRBV29-1, the J gene TRBJ2-7, with a weak D call TRBD1 (6 bases). The ends were cut back, 8 bases at V and 3 bases at J, with 11 bases in the middle. Germline CDR1 and CDR2: SQVTM and ANQGSEA. The CDR3 covers 11 residues. The CDR3 protein is CSTRDIYEQYF. In DNA form, the CDR3 reads TGCAGCACTCGGGACATCTACGAGCAGTACTTC.

This clonotype was seen a few times. The chain combines TRBV11-3 with TRBJ2-3; D not certain. Trimming took off 5 bases at V and 5 bases at J, with 11 bases between the two ends. Germline CDR1 and CDR2: SGHNT and YENEEA. CDR3 length: 13 residues. CDR3 sequence: CASSARGGDTQYF. The CDR3 coding sequence is TGTGCCAGCAGCGCGAGAGGCGGAGATACGCAGTATTTT.